This T cell receptor beta chain was captured in a study of identical twins (dated by TCRdb to about 2016). As for the study more broadly: TCR alpha and beta repertoires from monozygotic twins, unrelated adults of various ages and cord blood were deep-sequenced to test whether fetal clonotypes persist. To rule out contamination, the twin experiments were replicated at different times with different library preparation protocols.

The library was produced with 5' RACE. TCRdb names Illumina HiSeq 2000 as the instrument used. A universal primer binding site was added through template switching, and the final cDNA carried a unique molecular identifier so that TCR cDNA molecules could be counted accurately. First-strand cDNA for TCR alpha and beta chains was synthesized from specific primers in the conserved constant-segment region. To control for contamination, every cDNA library was double barcoded, receiving both a SMART-Mk sample barcode and Illumina barcodes. TruSeq adapter sequences along with Illumina sample barcodes were introduced in two successive PCR steps. TCR alpha and beta cDNA libraries were sequenced on the Illumina HiSeq platform with custom primers. The original pipeline was this. Raw reads were processed with MiGEC to extract unique molecular identifiers, and MiXCR was used to determine CDR3 positions. For each individual, recombination models were inferred using an EM algorithm with the repgenHMM and IGoR tools. Shared clonotype analysis was performed with the tcR package in R, normalizing sharing by the product of cloneset sizes. To study raw recombination without the effects of thymic and clonal selection, out-of-frame nonproductive sequences were analyzed. TCRdb ran its own pipeline on the public reads, namely fastp trimming at Q25 and MiXCR clone calling, and kept in-frame beta chains. All rows with the same CDR3 protein become a single entry with the most common DNA and genes. The V and J calls come from TCRdb's annotation, not from the publication. In all, the sample holds about 660,000 distinct CDR3 sequences, and about 9.4% of those were seen once. The ten largest clonotypes hold 0.85% to 1% of the sample.

V drops 0 bases and J drops 4 bases, leaving 13 bases in between. The germline V gene provides CDR1 SGHRS and CDR2 YFSETQ. The CDR3 covers 15 residues, taking in both the cysteine and the phenylalanine. Only the CDR3 region is kept as DNA, spanning 45 bases read in frame from base 1. Summary of the overall study and its limitations: Out-of-frame TCR alpha sharing in monozygotic twins was systematically underestimated by recombination models, whereas sharing between unrelated individuals was in agreement with the recombination models. Invariant T cells such as MAIT and iNKT could partly confound zero-insertion analyses, though diverse VJ usage argued against this for most clonotypes. Abundant cord blood beta clonotypes had fewer insertions, young adult naive repertoires showed a similar but weaker trend, and memory repertoires showed no such trend. Conclusions relied on cross-sectional statistical analysis, since the same donors could not be followed over many years. Compared with coincidental sharing between unrelated individuals, an excess of low generation-probability sequences was observed among out-of-frame TCR alpha sequences shared between twins. Excess twin sharing in beta out-of-frame sequences was weaker because fewer shared sequences lowered the signal-to-noise ratio.

Only healthy Caucasian donors were included. Three pairs of female monozygotic twins, all aged about 18 to 30 years, were included in the twin cohort. RNA for TCR libraries was isolated from peripheral blood mononuclear cells. On this clonotype: The antigen it binds to is not known. Nothing much larger sits one base from this clone, and base qualities are not available.

This sample also appeared in a second study, on yellow fever vaccine responses in identical twins. The second study also describes: The T cell response to vaccination in identical twins was reported by the authors to appear partly convergent and partly personalized. In identical twins, the study followed T cell clones that responded to the vaccine with precision.

The receptor's source is a woman between 18 and 30 years old in good health. The chain is assembled from TRBV5-1 and TRBJ2-5; TRBD1 could be the D gene, as 6 bases match. What was sequenced was PBMCs. The CDR3 protein: CASSLDLGRGETQYF. The bases are TGCGCCAGCAGCTTGGATTTGGGCAGGGGAGAGACCCAGTACTTC.